The clone carrying this T cell receptor beta chain has a count of ten or more. Its cognate antigen is unknown. The data stem from a study of read filtering for tumor transcriptome and immune sequencing. Study as a whole: Mean patient age was roughly 72 years, range about 45 to 90; roughly 18 male, 14 to 15 female. R-ISS stage counts were 8 for I, 15 to 20 for II, 6 or 7 for III.

V lost 6 bases and J lost 9, with 15 bases in between. Germline V CDR1 and CDR2: MNHNS, SASEGT. The CDR3 spans 13 residues. This library used about 360 ng RNA and molecular barcoded adaptors spanning alpha/delta and beta/gamma chains. TCRdb itself ran the reads through MiXCR, one entry per CDR3 protein. The sample holds some 130,000 distinct CDR3 sequences, approximately 13% seen once. Overall study findings and caveats: Sorted CD138-negative bone marrow cells were not purified T cells. Even smaller IR-seq throughput identified most shared clonotypes.

This sequence originates from a donor aged 40 or over with multiple myeloma. This rearrangement joins TRBV6-1 to TRBJ2-1; D is perhaps TRBD1 (6 bases). The sample comprised a population of CD138-negative cells sorted from bone marrow. CDR3 nucleotides: TGTGCCAGCAGGCAGCCCGGACAGTTTGAGCAGTTCTTC. Amino acid sequence: CASRQPGQFEQFF.